This T cell receptor (beta chain) comes out of a study of cytomegalovirus exposure and HLA in healthy donors. In the PCR, 60 Vbeta and 13 Jbeta primers were used. Generated by immunoSEQ multiplex PCR, the TCRdb table keeps only in-frame clones and is missing some. The table lists about 99,000 clones, roughly 70% of them singletons. This clone was observed once. CDR1 and CDR2 from the germline V gene are MNHNY and SVGAGI (reference sequence). The CDR3 covers 13 residues. The V and J ends lost 5 bases and 4 bases, in that order; junction bases with no gene match: 4. The chain recombines TRBV6-6 with TRBJ1-2; TRBD1 agrees at 7 bases. The TCR was taken from a woman aged 50 to 65 in good health and CMV-seronegative. The sequenced material came from PBMCs. The CDR3 loop is CASSPDRVYGYTF. CDR3 nucleotide sequence: TGTGCCAGCAGTCCTGACAGGGTCTATGGCTACACCTTC.